This T cell receptor beta chain was sequenced for a study of blood T cell repertoires in COVID-19. Study context: The analysed material was cDNA or gDNA that came from T cells, B-cell-depleted T cells, or PBMCs.

This CDR3 is built from 13 residues. The germline V and J ends were trimmed by 4 bases and 1 base, with 9 bases remaining between them. CDR1 is SGHRS, CDR2 YFSETQ, per germline. Participants spanned ages about 18 to 100 years and resided in 20 to 30 US areas. Donors of Cohort 3 who recovered were those that had two negative PCRs, clearance, or symptom resolution. TCRdb's copy holds only in-frame clones and misses some; the assay was immunoSEQ multiplex PCR. The data contain a few hundred thousand clones, over 80% of them seen just once; the ten biggest clones take up around 5%. Specimen: PBMCs or T cells enriched from blood (not recorded which). The genes are TRBV5-1 and TRBJ2-7; D possibly corresponds to TRBD2 (6 bases). This receptor was identified in a man aged 30 to 39 who had recovered from COVID-19. The CDR3 sequence is CASSAGLSYEQYF. The CDR3, as DNA: TGCGCCAGCAGCGCGGGACTGTCCTACGAGCAGTACTTC.